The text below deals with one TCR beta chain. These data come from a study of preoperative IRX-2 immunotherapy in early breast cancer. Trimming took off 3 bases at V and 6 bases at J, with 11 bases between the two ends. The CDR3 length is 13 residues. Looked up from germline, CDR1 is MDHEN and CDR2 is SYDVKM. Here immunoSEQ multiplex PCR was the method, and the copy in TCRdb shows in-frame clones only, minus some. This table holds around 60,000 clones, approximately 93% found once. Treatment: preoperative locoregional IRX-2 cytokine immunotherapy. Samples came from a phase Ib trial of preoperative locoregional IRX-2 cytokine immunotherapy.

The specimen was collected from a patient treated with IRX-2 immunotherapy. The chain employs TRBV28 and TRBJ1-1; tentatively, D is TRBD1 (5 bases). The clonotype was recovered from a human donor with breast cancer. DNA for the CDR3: TGTGCCAGCAGTTTCTCAGGGAGCGCTGAAGCTTTCTTT. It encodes CASSFSGSAEAFF.